This T cell receptor beta chain is from a study of monozygotic twins with inflammatory bowel disease. Study-level points and caveats: The analysis failed to separate different T cell subtypes. No single strong signal or clonotype associated with IBD was supported. Among IBD patients, TCRbeta diversity (inverse Simpson) was lower than in healthy co-twins. IBD patients shared fewer clonotypes with other individuals than healthy twins, especially patients with disease activity signs.

Germline V gene lookup returns CDR1 MNHEY and CDR2 SVGEGT. This CDR3 is 14 amino acids long. On this clonotype: Its antigen is still unknown.

TCRdb re-called the 5' RACE reads; one entry per CDR3 protein, DNA not given. The sample has 140,000 to 150,000 distinct CDR3 sequences. The sequence came from a human donor with ulcerative colitis or Crohn's disease, or a healthy co-twin of an affected twin (not recorded which). The J gene is TRBJ1-1, the V gene TRBV6-2 or TRBV6-3. The sequenced material came from blood. The CDR3: CASSLNSMNTEAFF.